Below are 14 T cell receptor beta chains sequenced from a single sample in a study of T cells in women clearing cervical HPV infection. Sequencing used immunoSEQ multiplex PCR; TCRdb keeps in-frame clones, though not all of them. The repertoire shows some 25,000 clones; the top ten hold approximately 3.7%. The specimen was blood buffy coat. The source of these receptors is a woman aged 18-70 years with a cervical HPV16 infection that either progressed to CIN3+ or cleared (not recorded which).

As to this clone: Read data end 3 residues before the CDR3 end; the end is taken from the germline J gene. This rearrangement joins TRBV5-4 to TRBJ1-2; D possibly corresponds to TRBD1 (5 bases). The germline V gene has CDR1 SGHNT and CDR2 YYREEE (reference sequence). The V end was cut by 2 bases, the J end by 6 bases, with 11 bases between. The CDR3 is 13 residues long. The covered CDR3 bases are TGTGCCAGCAGCTTCAGGTGGGGCGATGGC. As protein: CASSFRWGDG. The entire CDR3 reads CASSFRWGDGYTF.

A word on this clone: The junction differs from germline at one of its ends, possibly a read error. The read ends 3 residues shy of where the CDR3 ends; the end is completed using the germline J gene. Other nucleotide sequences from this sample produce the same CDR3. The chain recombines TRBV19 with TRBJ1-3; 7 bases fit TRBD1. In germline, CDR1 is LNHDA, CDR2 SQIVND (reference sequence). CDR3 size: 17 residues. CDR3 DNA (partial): TGTGCCAGTACAGAACGGGACAGCTATTACTCTGGAAACACG. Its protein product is CASTERDSYYSGNT. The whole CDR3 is CASTERDSYYSGNTIYF. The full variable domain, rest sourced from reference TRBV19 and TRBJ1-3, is DGGITQSPKYLFRKEGQNVTLSCEQNLNHDAMYWYRQDPGQGLRLIYYSQIVNDFQKGDIAEGYSVSREKKESFPLTVTSAQKNPTAFYLCASTERDSYYSGNTIYFGEGSWLTVV.

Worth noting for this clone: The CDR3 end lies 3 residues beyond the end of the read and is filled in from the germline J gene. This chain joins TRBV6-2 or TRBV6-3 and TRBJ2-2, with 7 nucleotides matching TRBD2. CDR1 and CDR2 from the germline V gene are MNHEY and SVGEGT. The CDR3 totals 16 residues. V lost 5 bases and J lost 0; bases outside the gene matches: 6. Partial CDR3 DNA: TGTGCCAGCAGTGGGCCCGGACTAGCGAACACCGGGGAG. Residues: CASSGPGLANTGE. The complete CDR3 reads CASSGPGLANTGELFF.

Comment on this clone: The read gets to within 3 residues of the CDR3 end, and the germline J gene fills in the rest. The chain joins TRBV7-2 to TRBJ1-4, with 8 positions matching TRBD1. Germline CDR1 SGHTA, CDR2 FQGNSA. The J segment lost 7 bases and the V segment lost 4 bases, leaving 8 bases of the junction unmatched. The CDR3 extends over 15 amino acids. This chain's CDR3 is CASSSRQGRGEKLFF. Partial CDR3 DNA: TGTGCCAGCAGCTCCCGACAGGGGAGAGGTGAAAAA.

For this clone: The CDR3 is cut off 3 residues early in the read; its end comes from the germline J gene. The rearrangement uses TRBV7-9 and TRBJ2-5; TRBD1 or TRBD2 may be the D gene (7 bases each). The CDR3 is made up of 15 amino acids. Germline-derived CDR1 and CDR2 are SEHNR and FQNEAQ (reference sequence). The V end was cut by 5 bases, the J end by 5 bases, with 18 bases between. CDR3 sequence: CASSPREGAGETQYF. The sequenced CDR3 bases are TGTGCCAGCAGCCCTAGGGAGGGGGCCGGGGAGACC.

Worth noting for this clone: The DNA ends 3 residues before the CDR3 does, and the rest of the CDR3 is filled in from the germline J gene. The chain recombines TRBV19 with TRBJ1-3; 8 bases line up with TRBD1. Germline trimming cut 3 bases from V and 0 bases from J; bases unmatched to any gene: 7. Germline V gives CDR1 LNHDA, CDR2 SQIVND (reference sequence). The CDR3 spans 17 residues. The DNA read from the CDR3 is TGTGCCAGTAGTATGGGACAGGACGGGTTCTCTGGAAACACC. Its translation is CASSMGQDGFSGNT. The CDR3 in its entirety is CASSMGQDGFSGNTIYF.

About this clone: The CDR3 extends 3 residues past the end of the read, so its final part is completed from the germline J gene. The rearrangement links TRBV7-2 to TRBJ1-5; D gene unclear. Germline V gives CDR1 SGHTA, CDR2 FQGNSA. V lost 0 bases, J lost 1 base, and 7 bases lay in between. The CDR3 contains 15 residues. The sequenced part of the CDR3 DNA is TGTGCCAGCAGCTTAGCGCCAAGCAGCAATCAGCCC. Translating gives CASSLAPSSNQP. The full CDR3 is CASSLAPSSNQPQHF.

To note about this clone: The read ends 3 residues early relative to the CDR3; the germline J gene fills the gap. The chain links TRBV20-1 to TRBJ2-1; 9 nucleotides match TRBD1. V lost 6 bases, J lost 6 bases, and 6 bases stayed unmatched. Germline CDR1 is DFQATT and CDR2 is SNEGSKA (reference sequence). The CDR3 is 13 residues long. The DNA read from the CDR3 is TGCAGTGCACGACAGGGGGGGAGCAATGAG. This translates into CSARQGGSNE. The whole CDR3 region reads CSARQGGSNEQFF.

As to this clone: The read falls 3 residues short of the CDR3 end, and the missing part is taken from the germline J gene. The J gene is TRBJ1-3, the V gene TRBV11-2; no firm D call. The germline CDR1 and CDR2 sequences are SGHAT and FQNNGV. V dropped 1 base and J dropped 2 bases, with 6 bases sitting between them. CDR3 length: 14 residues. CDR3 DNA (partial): TGTGCCAGCAGCTTAGTCGGGGCTGGAAACACC. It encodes CASSLVGAGNT. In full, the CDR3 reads CASSLVGAGNTIYF. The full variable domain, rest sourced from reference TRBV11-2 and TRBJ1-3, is EAGVAQSPRYKIIEKRQSVAFWCNPISGHATLYWYQQILGQGPKLLIQFQNNGVVDDSQLPKDRFSAERLKGVDSTLKIQPAKLEDSAVYLCASSLVGAGNTIYFGEGSWLTVV.

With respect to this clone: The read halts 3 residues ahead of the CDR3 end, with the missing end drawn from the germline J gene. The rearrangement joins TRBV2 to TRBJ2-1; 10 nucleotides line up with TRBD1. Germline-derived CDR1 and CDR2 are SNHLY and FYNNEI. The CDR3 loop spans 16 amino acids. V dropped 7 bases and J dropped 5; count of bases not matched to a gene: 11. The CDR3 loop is CASTDLGQGIDNEQFF. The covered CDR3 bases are TGTGCCAGCACTGACCTGGGACAGGGGATTGACAATGAG.

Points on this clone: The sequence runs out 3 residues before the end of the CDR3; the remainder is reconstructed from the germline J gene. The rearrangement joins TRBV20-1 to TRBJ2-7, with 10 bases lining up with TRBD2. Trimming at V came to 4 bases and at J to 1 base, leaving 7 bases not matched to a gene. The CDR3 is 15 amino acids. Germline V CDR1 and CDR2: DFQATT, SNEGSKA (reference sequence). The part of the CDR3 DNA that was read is TGCAGTGCTACGCCCCTAGCGGGGGCTTCCTACGAG. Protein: CSATPLAGASYE. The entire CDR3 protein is CSATPLAGASYEQYF.

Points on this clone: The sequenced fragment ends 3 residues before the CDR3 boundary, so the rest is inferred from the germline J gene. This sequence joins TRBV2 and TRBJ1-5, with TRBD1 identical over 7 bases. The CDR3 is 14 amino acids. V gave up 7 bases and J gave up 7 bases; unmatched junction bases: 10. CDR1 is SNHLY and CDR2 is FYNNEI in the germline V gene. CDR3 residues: CASILTGTGQPQHF. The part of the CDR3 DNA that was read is TGTGCCAGCATCCTGACAGGGACGGGGCAGCCC.

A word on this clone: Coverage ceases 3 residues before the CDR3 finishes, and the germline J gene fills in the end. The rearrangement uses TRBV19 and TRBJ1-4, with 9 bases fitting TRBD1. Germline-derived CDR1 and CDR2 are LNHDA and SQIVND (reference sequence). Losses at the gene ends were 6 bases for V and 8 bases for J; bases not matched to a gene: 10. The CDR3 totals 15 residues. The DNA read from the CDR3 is TGTGCCAGTAGAGCCGTGACAGGGGGGGCAGAAAAA. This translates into CASRAVTGGAEK. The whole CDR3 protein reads CASRAVTGGAEKLFF.

The DNA read from the CDR3 is TGCGCCAGCAGGGGTGACAGGAGAAACTATGGC. As protein: CASRGDRRNYG. The whole CDR3 protein is CASRGDRRNYGYTF. This rearrangement joins TRBV5-1 to TRBJ1-2, with a possible D match to TRBD1 (6 bases). Read data end 3 residues before the CDR3 end; the end is taken from the germline J gene. This CDR3 comprises 14 residues. CDR1 SGHRS and CDR2 YFSETQ come from the germline V gene. V lost 5 bases and J 2 bases, leaving 13 bases between the germline ends.